Sequencing of this T cell receptor beta chain was carried out in a study of CD8+ T cells in alopecia areata. Turning to the study itself: It was oral tofacitinib, at 5 to 10 mg twice daily, that treated patients received. Once tofacitinib had been taken for 6 to 18 months, 6 months off drug followed.

RNA was extracted and reverse transcribed into cDNA as the sequencing template. Only in-frame clones appear in the TCRdb table, and some are missing; sequencing was by immunoSEQ multiplex PCR. The profile covers about 140,000 clones, with 40% to 65% appearing a single time and around 1% taken by the ten largest. Trimming took 6 bases from V and 11 from J; bases not matched to a gene: 3. The CDR3 has 10 amino acids. Germline lookup yields CDR1 MNHNS and CDR2 SASEGT. The source material was CD4+ T cells sorted from blood, sampled at week 0. This sequence was found in a human donor with alopecia areata. The chain couples TRBV6-1 to TRBJ1-1; the match to TRBD1 covers 7 bases. CDR3: CASRLGGAFF. The CDR3 nucleotides read TGTGCCAGCAGGTTAGGGGGCGCTTTCTTT.